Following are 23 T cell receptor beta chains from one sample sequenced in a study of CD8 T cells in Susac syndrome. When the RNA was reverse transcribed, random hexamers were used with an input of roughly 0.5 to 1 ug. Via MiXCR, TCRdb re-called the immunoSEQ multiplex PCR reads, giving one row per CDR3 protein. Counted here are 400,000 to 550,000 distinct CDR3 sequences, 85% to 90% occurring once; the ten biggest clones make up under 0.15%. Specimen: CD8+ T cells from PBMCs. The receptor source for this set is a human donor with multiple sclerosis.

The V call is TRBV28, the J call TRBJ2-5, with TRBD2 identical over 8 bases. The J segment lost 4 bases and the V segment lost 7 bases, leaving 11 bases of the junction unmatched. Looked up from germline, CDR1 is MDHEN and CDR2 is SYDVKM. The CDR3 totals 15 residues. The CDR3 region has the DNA TGTGCCAGCACTCCCCGGGGGGGGACGACAGAGACCCAGTACTTC. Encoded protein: CASTPRGGTTETQYF.

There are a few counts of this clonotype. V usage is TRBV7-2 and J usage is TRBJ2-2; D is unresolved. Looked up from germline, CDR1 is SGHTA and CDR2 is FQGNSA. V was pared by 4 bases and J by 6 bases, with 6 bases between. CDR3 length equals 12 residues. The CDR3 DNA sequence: TGTGCCAGCAGCTATCAGTCCGGGGAGCTGTTTTTT. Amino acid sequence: CASSYQSGELFF.

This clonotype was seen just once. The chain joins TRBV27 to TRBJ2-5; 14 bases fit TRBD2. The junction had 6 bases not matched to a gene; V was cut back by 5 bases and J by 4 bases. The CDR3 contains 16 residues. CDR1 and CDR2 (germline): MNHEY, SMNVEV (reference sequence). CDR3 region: CASSPIGTSGGETQYF. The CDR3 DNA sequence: TGTGCCAGCAGTCCGATCGGGACTAGCGGGGGAGAGACCCAGTACTTC.

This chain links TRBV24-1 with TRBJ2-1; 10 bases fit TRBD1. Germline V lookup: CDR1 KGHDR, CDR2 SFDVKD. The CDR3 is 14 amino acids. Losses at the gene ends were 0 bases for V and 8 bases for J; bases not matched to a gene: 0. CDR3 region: CATSDLGTGDEQFF. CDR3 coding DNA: TGTGCCACCAGTGATTTGGGGACAGGGGATGAGCAGTTCTTC.

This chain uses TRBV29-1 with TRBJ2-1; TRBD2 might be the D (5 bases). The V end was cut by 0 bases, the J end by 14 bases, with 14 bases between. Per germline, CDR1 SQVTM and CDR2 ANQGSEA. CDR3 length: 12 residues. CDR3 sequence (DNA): TGCAGCGTTGAAGATCGAGGGAGTCTGGAGTTCTTC. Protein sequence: CSVEDRGSLEFF.

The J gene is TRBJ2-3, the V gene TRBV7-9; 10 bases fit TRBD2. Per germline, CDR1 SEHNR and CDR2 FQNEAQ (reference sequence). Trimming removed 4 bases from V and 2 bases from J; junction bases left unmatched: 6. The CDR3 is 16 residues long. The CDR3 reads CASSSGLAKNTDTQYF. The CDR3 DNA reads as TGTGCCAGCAGCTCGGGACTAGCGAAAAACACAGATACGCAGTATTTT.

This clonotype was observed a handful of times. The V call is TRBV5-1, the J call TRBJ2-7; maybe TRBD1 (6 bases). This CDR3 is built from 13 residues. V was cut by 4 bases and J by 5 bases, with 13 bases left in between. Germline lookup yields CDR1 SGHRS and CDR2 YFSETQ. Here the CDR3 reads CASSEVRGNEQYF. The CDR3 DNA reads TGCGCCAGCAGCGAGGTTAGGGGGAACGAGCAGTACTTC.

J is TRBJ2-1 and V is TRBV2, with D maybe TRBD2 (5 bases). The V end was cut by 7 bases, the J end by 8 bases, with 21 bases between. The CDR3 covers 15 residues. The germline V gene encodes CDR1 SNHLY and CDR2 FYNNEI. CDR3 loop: CASIPTESGRDEQFF. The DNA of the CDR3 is TGTGCCAGCATCCCCACAGAGAGCGGTAGGGATGAGCAGTTCTTC. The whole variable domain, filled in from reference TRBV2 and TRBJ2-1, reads EPEVTQTPSHQVTQMGQEVILRCVPISNHLYFYWYRQILGQKVEFLVSFYNNEISEKSEIFDDQFSVERPDGSNFTLKIRSTKLEDSAMYFCASIPTESGRDEQFFGPGTRLTVL.

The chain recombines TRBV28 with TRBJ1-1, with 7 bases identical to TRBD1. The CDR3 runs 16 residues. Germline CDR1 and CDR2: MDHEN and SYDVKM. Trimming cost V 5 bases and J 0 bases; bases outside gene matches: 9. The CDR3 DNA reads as TGTGCCAGCAGTATAACCGGGACAGACATGAACACTGAAGCTTTCTTT. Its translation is CASSITGTDMNTEAFF.

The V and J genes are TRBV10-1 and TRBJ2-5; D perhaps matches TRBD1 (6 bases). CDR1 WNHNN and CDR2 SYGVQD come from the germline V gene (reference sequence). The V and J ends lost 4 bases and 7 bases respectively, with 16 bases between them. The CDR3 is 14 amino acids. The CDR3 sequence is CASSAYSEGGTQYF. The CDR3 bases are TGCGCCAGCAGTGCTTACTCCGAAGGGGGGACCCAGTACTTC.

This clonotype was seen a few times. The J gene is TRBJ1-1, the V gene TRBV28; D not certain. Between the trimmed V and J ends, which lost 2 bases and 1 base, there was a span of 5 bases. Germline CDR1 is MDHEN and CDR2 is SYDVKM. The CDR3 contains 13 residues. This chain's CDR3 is CASSLLENTEAFF. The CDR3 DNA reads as TGTGCCAGCAGTTTACTAGAGAACACTGAAGCTTTCTTT.

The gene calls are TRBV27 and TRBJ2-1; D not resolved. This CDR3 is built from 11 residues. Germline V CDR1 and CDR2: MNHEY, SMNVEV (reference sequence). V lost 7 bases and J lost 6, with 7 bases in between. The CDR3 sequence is CASTGTNEQFF. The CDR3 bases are TGTGCCAGCACCGGCACCAATGAGCAGTTCTTC.

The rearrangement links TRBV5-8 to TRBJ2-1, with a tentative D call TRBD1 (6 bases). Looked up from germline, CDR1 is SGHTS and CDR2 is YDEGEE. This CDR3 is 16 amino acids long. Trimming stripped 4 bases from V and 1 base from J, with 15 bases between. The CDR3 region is CASSPTGFGSYNEQFF. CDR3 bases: TGTGCCAGCAGCCCGACAGGATTCGGATCCTACAATGAGCAGTTCTTC.

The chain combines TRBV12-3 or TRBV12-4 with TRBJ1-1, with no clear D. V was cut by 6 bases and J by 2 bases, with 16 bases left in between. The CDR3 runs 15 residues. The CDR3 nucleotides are TGTGCCAGCAGCCCCGTTTCGCCGGTAAACACTGAAGCTTTCTTT. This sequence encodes CASSPVSPVNTEAFF.

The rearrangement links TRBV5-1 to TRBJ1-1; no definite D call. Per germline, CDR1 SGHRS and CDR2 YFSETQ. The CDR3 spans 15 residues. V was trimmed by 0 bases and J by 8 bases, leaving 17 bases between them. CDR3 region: CASSLGGLGEMEAFF. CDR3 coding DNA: TGCGCCAGCAGCTTGGGAGGCCTGGGCGAAATGGAAGCTTTCTTT. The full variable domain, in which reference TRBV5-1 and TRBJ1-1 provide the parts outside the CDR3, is KAGVTQTPRYLIKTRGQQVTLSCSPISGHRSVSWYQQTPGQGLQFLFEYFSETQRNKGNFPGRFSGRQFSNSRSEMNVSTLELGDSALYLCASSLGGLGEMEAFFGQGTRLTVV.

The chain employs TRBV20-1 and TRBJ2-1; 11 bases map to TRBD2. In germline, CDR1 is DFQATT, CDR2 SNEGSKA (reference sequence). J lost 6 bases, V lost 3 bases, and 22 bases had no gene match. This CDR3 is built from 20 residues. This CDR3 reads CSARPVASSGRATPPNEQFF. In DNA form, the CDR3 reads TGCAGTGCTAGGCCAGTGGCTAGTAGCGGGAGGGCCACCCCCCCCAATGAGCAGTTCTTC.

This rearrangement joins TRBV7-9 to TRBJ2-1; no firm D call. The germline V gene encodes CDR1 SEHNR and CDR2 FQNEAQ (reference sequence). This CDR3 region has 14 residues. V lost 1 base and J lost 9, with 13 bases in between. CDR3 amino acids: CASSLDLSLSEQFF. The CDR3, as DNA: TGTGCCAGCAGCTTAGATCTCTCATTGAGTGAGCAGTTCTTC.

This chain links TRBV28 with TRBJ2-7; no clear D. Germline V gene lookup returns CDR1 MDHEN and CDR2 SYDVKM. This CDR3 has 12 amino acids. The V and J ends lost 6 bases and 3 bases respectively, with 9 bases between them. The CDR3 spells CASSPSIYEQYF. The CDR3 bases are TGTGCCAGCAGCCCCTCCATCTACGAGCAGTACTTC.

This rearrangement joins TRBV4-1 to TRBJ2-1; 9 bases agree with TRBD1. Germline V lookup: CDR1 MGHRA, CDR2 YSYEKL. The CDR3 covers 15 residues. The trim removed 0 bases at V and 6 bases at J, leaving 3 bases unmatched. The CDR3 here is CASSQESTGGNEQFF. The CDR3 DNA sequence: TGCGCCAGCAGCCAAGAATCGACAGGGGGCAATGAGCAGTTCTTC.

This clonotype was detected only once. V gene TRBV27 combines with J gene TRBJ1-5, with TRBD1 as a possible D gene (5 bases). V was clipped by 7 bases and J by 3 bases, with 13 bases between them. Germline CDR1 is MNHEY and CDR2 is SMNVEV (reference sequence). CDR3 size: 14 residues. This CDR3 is CASKIMGDNQPQHF. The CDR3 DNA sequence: TGTGCCAGCAAAATTATGGGGGACAATCAGCCCCAGCATTTT.

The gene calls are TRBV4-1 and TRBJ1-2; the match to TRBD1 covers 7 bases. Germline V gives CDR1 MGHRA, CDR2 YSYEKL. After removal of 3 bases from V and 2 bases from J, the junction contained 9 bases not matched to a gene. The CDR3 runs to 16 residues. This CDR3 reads CASSQEPQGGNYGYTF. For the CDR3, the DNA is TGCGCCAGCAGCCAGGAACCTCAGGGGGGGAACTATGGCTACACCTTC.

CDR3 sequence: CASSLGIRGQSTDTQYF. Written as DNA, the CDR3 is TGTGCCAGCAGCTTGGGCATACGGGGGCAAAGTACAGATACGCAGTATTTT. This rearrangement joins TRBV7-3 to TRBJ2-3; D is tentatively TRBD1 or TRBD2 (6 bases each). CDR1 is SGHTA, CDR2 FQGTGA, per germline. The V end lost 3 bases, the J end lost 3 bases, and 19 bases lay between the germline ends. This CDR3 comprises 17 residues.

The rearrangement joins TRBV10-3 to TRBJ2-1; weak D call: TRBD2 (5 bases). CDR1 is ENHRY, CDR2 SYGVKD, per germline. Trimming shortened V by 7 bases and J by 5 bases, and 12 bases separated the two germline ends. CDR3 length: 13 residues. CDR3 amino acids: CAINGESNNEQFF. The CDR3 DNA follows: TGTGCCATCAACGGGGAAAGTAACAATGAGCAGTTCTTC.